These 9 T cell receptor beta chains were sequenced from one sample in a study of beta chain features in type 1 diabetes. The whole isolated RNA underwent reverse transcription, so sequencing captured expressed TCRB transcripts. The table came from immunoSEQ multiplex PCR; TCRdb's copy has only in-frame clones and leaves some out. The sample consists of under 250,000 clones, 13% to 15% of them appearing once. Source material: naive CD4+ T cells from blood. These TCRs come from a woman in her thirties or forties in good health.

In this sample, this clone turned up a few times. This chain uses TRBV5-1 with TRBJ2-3; D might be TRBD1 (6 bases). The CDR3 covers 15 residues. V was trimmed by 5 bases and J by 0 bases, leaving 13 bases between them. Germline CDR1 reads SGHRS; CDR2 reads YFSETQ. CDR3 DNA: TGCGCCAGCAGATCCGGGACACCTAGCACAGATACGCAGTATTTT. It encodes CASRSGTPSTDTQYF.

In this sample, this clone turned up a few times. V and J are TRBV4-1 and TRBJ1-2; the D is unclear. In germline, CDR1 is MGHRA, CDR2 YSYEKL. The V gene lost 0 bases and the J gene lost 8 bases, with 13 bases spanning the gap. The CDR3 is 14 amino acids. The CDR3 reads CASSQDLGLDGYTF. CDR3 DNA: TGCGCCAGCAGCCAAGATTTAGGACTCGACGGCTACACCTTC.

This clone was seen only a few times. The J gene is TRBJ2-7, the V gene TRBV18; TRBD1 aligns across 8 bases. The germline gives CDR1 KGHSH, CDR2 LQKENI. V dropped 3 bases and J dropped 0; count of bases not matched to a gene: 4. This CDR3 region has 15 residues. The CDR3 reads CASSPSGQGSYEQYF. The CDR3 region has the DNA TGTGCCAGCTCACCGTCTGGACAGGGCTCCTACGAGCAGTACTTC.

This clone came up a few times. The V and J genes are TRBV6-1 and TRBJ2-2; 7 nucleotides agree with TRBD2. The CDR3 consists of 13 residues. Looked up from germline, CDR1 is MNHNS and CDR2 is SASEGT. J lost 0 bases, V lost 10 bases, and 2 bases had no gene match. This CDR3 reads CANAGANTGELFF. The CDR3 coding sequence is TGTGCCAACGCGGGGGCGAACACCGGGGAGCTGTTTTTT.

CDR3 DNA: TGTGCCAGTAGCAACCCAGGGGGGTCACCCCTCCACTTT. Its protein product is CASSNPGGSPLHF. V is TRBV19 and J is TRBJ1-6; 7 bases align to TRBD1. The V gene end was trimmed by 6 bases and the J gene end by 10 bases; junction bases not matched to a gene: 6. The CDR3 runs 13 residues. From germline, CDR1 is LNHDA and CDR2 SQIVND (reference sequence).

This chain joins TRBV9 and TRBJ2-1, with D unresolved. The germline gives CDR1 SGDLS, CDR2 YYNGEE. The CDR3 is made up of 15 amino acids. The V end lost 0 bases, the J end lost 9 bases, and 16 bases lay between the germline ends. CDR3 bases: TGTGCCAGCAGCGTAGTGGCTCATTCTGTCTCTGAGCAGTTCTTC. Translation gives CASSVVAHSVSEQFF.

The rearrangement links TRBV7-9 to TRBJ2-4, with D hard to call. Germline CDR1 is SEHNR and CDR2 is FQNEAQ (reference sequence). Trimming removed 9 bases from V and 2 bases from J, with 17 bases in between. This CDR3 has 15 residues. The CDR3 sequence: CASQTVAHSKNIQYF. The CDR3 nucleotides read TGTGCCAGTCAAACGGTTGCCCATTCCAAAAACATTCAGTACTTC.

The chain has TRBV9 and TRBJ2-2, with D uncertain. The CDR3 spans 11 residues. V was shortened by 6 bases and J by 9 bases, with 9 bases between the two germline ends. Germline CDR1 and CDR2: SGDLS and YYNGEE. The CDR3 protein is CASTPDRELFF. DNA for the CDR3: TGTGCCAGCACCCCAGATAGGGAGCTGTTTTTT.

J is TRBJ1-3 and V is TRBV18; no firm D call. There are 12 residues in the CDR3. The germline V gene encodes CDR1 KGHSH and CDR2 LQKENI. Between the trimmed V and J ends, which lost 3 bases and 4 bases, there was a span of 4 bases. For the CDR3, the DNA is TGTGCCAGCTCACCCCAGGGAAACACCATATATTTT. Protein product: CASSPQGNTIYF.